The rows below give T cell receptor beta chains drawn from one sample of a study of blood T cell repertoires in COVID-19. Only in-frame clones appear in the TCRdb table, and some are missing; sequencing was by immunoSEQ multiplex PCR. The data show tens of thousands of clones, with roughly 85% seen just once and under 2% held by the top ten. Sequencing used peripheral blood. These receptors were obtained from a woman aged 55-70 years with acute or convalescent COVID-19. Both conserved end residues are part of each CDR3. The D gene is left open where the match is weak. Only some rows state a clone size, as once, few, many or a class for expanded clones.

>.|TRBD1|14|TRBV5-6|TRBJ1-5
TGTGCCAGCAGCCCAGGACAGGCCGGTCAGCCCCAGCATTTT
CASSPGQAGQPQHF
>.|.|13|TRBV3-1/TRBV3-2|TRBJ1-2
TGTGCCAGCAGACCCCAGGGAAACTATGGCTACACCTTC
CASRPQGNYGYTF
>.|.|14|TRBV28|TRBJ1-2
TGTGCCAGCGGCCAGGGGCAGACTAACTATGGCTACACCTTC
CASGQGQTNYGYTF
>.|.|14|TRBV27|TRBJ2-3
TGTGCCAGCAGTCGGGGATGGAGCACAGATACGCAGTATTTT
CASSRGWSTDTQYF
>.|TRBD1|14|TRBV2|TRBJ1-5
TGTGCCAGCAGCCGCGGGACAGCTAATCAGCCCCAGCATTTT
CASSRGTANQPQHF
>.|TRBD2|15|TRBV12-5|TRBJ2-1
TGTGCTAGTGGTTTAGGAAGTAGCGGGAGTGGTGAGCAGTTCTTC
CASGLGSSGSGEQFF
>.|TRBD1|16|TRBV11-2|TRBJ1-1
TGTGCCAGCAGCTTTGCGGCAGGGGGCATGAACACTGAAGCTTTCTTT
CASSFAAGGMNTEAFF
>.|.|14|TRBV5-1|TRBJ1-2
TGCGCCAGCAGCTTAACGGTAACTAACTATGGCTACACCTTC
CASSLTVTNYGYTF
>.|TRBD2|13|TRBV19|TRBJ2-1
TGTGCCAGTCGGGTGGCGGGACTAGGAGAGCAGTTCTTC
CASRVAGLGEQFF
>few|.|15|TRBV6-5|TRBJ1-6
TGTGCCAGCAGTTACGAGGCAGGGTTCAATTCACCCCTCCACTTT
CASSYEAGFNSPLHF
>.|.|14|TRBV15|TRBJ2-1
TGTGCCACCAGCCCATTCAAGGGGTTGAATGAGCAGTTCTTC
CATSPFKGLNEQFF
>.|.|18|TRBV3-1/TRBV3-2|TRBJ1-5
TGTGCCAGCAGCCAAGATCACCCGTCGGCAGGGTGGAATCAGCCCCAGCATTTT
CASSQDHPSAGWNQPQHF
>.|TRBD2|15|TRBV27|TRBJ2-1
TGTGCCAGCAGTTCACTAGGGACTAGGAACAATGAGCAGTTCTTC
CASSSLGTRNNEQFF
>.|.|14|TRBV5-5|TRBJ2-5
TGTGCCAGCAGTATCGGACTGCTGAAAGAGACCCAGTACTTC
CASSIGLLKETQYF
>.|.|17|TRBV5-5|TRBJ2-5
TGTGCCAGCAGCCCTTGGATGGTGGGGGGGCGAAAGGAGACCCAGTACTTC
CASSPWMVGGRKETQYF
>.|.|12|TRBV6-5|TRBJ1-1
TGTGCCAGCAGTTACACTGGGGCAACGGCTTTCTTT
CASSYTGATAFF
>.|.|15|TRBV7-9|TRBJ2-5
TGTGCCAGCAGCTTAGCCCCACAGGGCCAAGAGACCCAGTACTTC
CASSLAPQGQETQYF
>.|.|15|TRBV18|TRBJ2-3
TGTGCCAGCTCAGAATATTGGGGGGGCACAGATACGCAGTATTTT
CASSEYWGGTDTQYF
>.|.|14|TRBV25-1|TRBJ1-1
TGTGCCAGCAGTGACCAGGGGATGAACACTGAAGCTTTCTTT
CASSDQGMNTEAFF
>.|TRBD2|16|TRBV19|TRBJ2-1
TGTGCCAGTAGCGATCCGGGAGGGCCTTCCTACAATGAGCAGTTCTTC
CASSDPGGPSYNEQFF
>.|.|15|TRBV18|TRBJ1-6
TGTGCCAGCTCACTGTACAGGGAGACTAATTCACCCCTCCACTTT
CASSLYRETNSPLHF
>.|TRBD1|17|TRBV24-1|TRBJ1-2
TGTGCCACCAGTGATCGCGGACCGGGACAGTCTTTTTATGGCTACACCTTC
CATSDRGPGQSFYGYTF
>.|.|14|TRBV27|TRBJ1-2
.
CASSSSGQGSGYTF
>.|.|14|TRBV29-1|TRBJ1-4
TGCAGCGTTGTCCTAGGGGGACGGGTGGAAAAACTGTTTTTT
CSVVLGGRVEKLFF
>.|.|11|TRBV6-5|TRBJ1-1
TGTGCCAGCAGGCGGTCGCGTGAAGCTTTCTTT
CASRRSREAFF
>.|.|14|TRBV11-2|TRBJ2-7
TGTGCCAGCAGAGTTGAGGACGGGACCTACGAGCAGTACTTC
CASRVEDGTYEQYF
>.|TRBD2|16|TRBV5-6|TRBJ2-1
TGTGCCAGCAGCTCAAAGACTAGCGGGAACTACAATGAGCAGTTCTTC
CASSSKTSGNYNEQFF
>.|.|11|TRBV28|TRBJ1-6
TGTGCCAGCAGTTCAGATTCACCCCTCCACTTT
CASSSDSPLHF
>.|.|14|TRBV6-4|TRBJ1-5
TGTGCCAGCAGTGAGGGGGGAGGCAATCAGCCCCAGCATTTT
CASSEGGGNQPQHF
>.|.|14|TRBV6-5|TRBJ1-6
TGTGCCAGCAGTCACCCCGAGAATAATTCACCCCTCCACTTT
CASSHPENNSPLHF
>.|TRBD1|14|TRBV13|TRBJ2-7
TGTGCCAGCAGCTTAGACCTCCGACAGGGCCCACAGTACTTC
CASSLDLRQGPQYF
>once|TRBD2|17|TRBV4-2|TRBJ2-5
TGTGCCAGCAGCCCGGTACTAGCGGGGGGTGCCGGGGAGACCCAGTACTTC
CASSPVLAGGAGETQYF
>.|.|13|TRBV10-3|TRBJ2-3
TGTGCCATCAGTGAGTCGTATACAGGGTCGCAGTATTTT
CAISESYTGSQYF
>.|.|14|TRBV28|TRBJ1-2
TGTGCCAGCAGTTTACCCCCTGCGCTAACCGGCTACACCTTC
CASSLPPALTGYTF
>.|TRBD2|18|TRBV13|TRBJ2-3
TGTGCCAGCAGCTTCGATCGTTACGGGAGGGCCCGGGCGGATACGCAGTATTTT
CASSFDRYGRARADTQYF
>.|.|14|TRBV28|TRBJ2-7
TGTGCCAGCAGTCGTCAGACAGGTCCTTCCGAGCAGTACTTC
CASSRQTGPSEQYF
>.|.|13|TRBV2|TRBJ2-5
TGTGCCAGCAGTGAGGGGCCAGGGGAGACCCAGTACTTC
CASSEGPGETQYF
>.|.|13|TRBV3-1/TRBV3-2|TRBJ1-1
TGTGCCAGCAGCCAAACAGCGAACACTGAAGCTTTCTTT
CASSQTANTEAFF
>few|.|15|TRBV27|TRBJ1-2
TGTGCCAGCAGTTTATATGGCAGGGAAATGGATGGCTACACCTTC
CASSLYGREMDGYTF
>few|TRBD2|14|TRBV5-4|TRBJ2-1
TGTGCCTGTCAACTAGCGGGGGGATACAATGAGCAGTTCTTC
CACQLAGGYNEQFF
>once|.|14|TRBV7-2|TRBJ2-5
TGTGCCAGCAGCTTAACGGGAACCCAAGAGACCCAGTACTTC
CASSLTGTQETQYF
>.|TRBD2|15|TRBV4-1|TRBJ2-7
TGCGCCAGCAGCCCCGTGGGCGGGAGCGTTTACGAGCAGTACTTC
CASSPVGGSVYEQYF
>.|.|15|TRBV18|TRBJ2-2
TGTGCCAGCTCACCGGCAGGGCTGAATACCGGGGAGCTGTTTTTT
CASSPAGLNTGELFF